This T cell receptor (beta chain) was found in a study of blood T cell repertoires in COVID-19. Germline CDR1 reads ENHRY; CDR2 reads SYGVKD. This CDR3 is built from 15 residues. The trim removed 9 bases at V and 3 bases at J, leaving 12 bases unmatched. Some clones are missing from TCRdb's copy, which holds only in-frame ones; the method was immunoSEQ multiplex PCR. The repertoire includes a few hundred thousand clones, around 88% of them detected once, and under 0.95% sits in the top ten. The chain joins TRBV10-3 to TRBJ2-3; the match to TRBD1 covers 7 bases. This sequence was found in a man aged 25-45 years with acute or convalescent COVID-19. The sample was peripheral blood. CDR3 bases: TGTGCCATTACAGACAGGGCGGTCAGGACAGATACGCAGTATTTT. Its translation: CAITDRAVRTDTQYF.